These 26 T cell receptor beta chains were all obtained from the same sample, sequenced in a study of memory CD8 T cells in hepatitis C reinfection. Measured with immunoSEQ multiplex PCR; TCRdb has only the in-frame clones, and not every one. The repertoire holds approximately 52,000 clones, with around 92% as singletons. Documented time point: pre-reinfection, 55 to 20 weeks before reinfection detection. Sorted cells were sequenced directly ex vivo without any in vitro expansion. Sequenced sample: naive CD8+ T cells sorted from blood. The receptors stem from a man between 18 and 35 years old with hepatitis C virus infection.

This rearrangement joins TRBV11-2 to TRBJ2-2; 8 positions agree with TRBD2. V lost 8 bases, J lost 0 bases, and 14 bases stayed unmatched. Germline V gene lookup returns CDR1 SGHAT and CDR2 FQNNGV. This CDR3 region has 18 residues. CDR3 DNA: TGTGCCAGCGAGAATATCGTCCTAGCGGGTTCGAACACCGGGGAGCTGTTTTTT. It translates to CASENIVLAGSNTGELFF.

V usage is TRBV7-9 and J usage is TRBJ1-1; D remains unclear. The CDR3 has 15 amino acids. Per germline, CDR1 SEHNR and CDR2 FQNEAQ (reference sequence). Trimming took 6 bases from V and 1 from J, leaving 15 bases between them. CDR3 bases: TGTGCCAGCAGGGCGGAAGAGGGTACGAACACTGAAGCTTTCTTT. It codes for CASRAEEGTNTEAFF.

V usage is TRBV7-9 and J usage is TRBJ2-1; D uncertain. This CDR3 is 12 amino acids long. Trimming removed 2 bases from V and 8 bases from J, with 7 bases in between. Germline CDR1 SEHNR, CDR2 FQNEAQ (reference sequence). CDR3 in amino acids: CASSLMSDEQFF. CDR3 nucleotides: TGTGCCAGCAGCTTAATGTCCGATGAGCAGTTCTTC.

This chain connects TRBV6-5 to TRBJ2-5; possibly TRBD2 for D (6 bases). The J call may be in error: the DNA end matches TRBJ2-7 better. Germline-derived CDR1 and CDR2 are MNHEY and SVGAGI. This CDR3 spans 13 amino acids. CDR3 loop: CASSGGSVDEQYF. The CDR3 DNA reads TGTGCCAGCAGTGGGGGGTCCGTGGACGAGCAGTACTTC.

The rearrangement joins TRBV9 to TRBJ2-3, with D possibly being TRBD2 (6 bases). CDR1 and CDR2 from the germline V gene are SGDLS and YYNGEE. Trimming removed 0 bases from V and 2 bases from J, with 16 bases in between. This CDR3 region has 17 residues. This CDR3 is CASSVGVSGGITDTQYF. As DNA, the CDR3 is TGTGCCAGCAGCGTAGGGGTTAGCGGAGGGATCACAGATACGCAGTATTTT.

This chain links TRBV6-4 with TRBJ2-7; TRBD2 aligns across 12 bases. Germline lookup yields CDR1 MRHNA and CDR2 SNTAGT. The CDR3 is 17 amino acids. V lost 5 bases and J lost 1; bases outside the gene matches: 9. For the CDR3, the DNA is TGTGCCAGCAGTTACTTGGGGCTAGCGGGAGGGTCCTACGAGCAGTACTTC. This sequence encodes CASSYLGLAGGSYEQYF.

In this sample, this clone turned up once. The chain carries TRBV29-1 and TRBJ2-1; the D is unclear. This CDR3 region has 14 residues. Germline V lookup: CDR1 SQVTM, CDR2 ANQGSEA. V was pared by 2 bases and J by 0 bases, with 8 bases between. CDR3 in DNA: TGCAGCGTTGAACAGACTTACTCCTACAATGAGCAGTTCTTC. It translates to CSVEQTYSYNEQFF.

The V gene is TRBV27, the J gene TRBJ2-1; TRBD2 agrees at 9 bases. The ends lost 3 bases at V and 5 bases at J; junction bases unmatched: 5. CDR3 length: 15 amino acids. Looked up from germline, CDR1 is MNHEY and CDR2 is SMNVEV (reference sequence). Here the CDR3 reads CASSFRLADHNEQFF. The DNA of the CDR3 is TGTGCCAGCAGTTTTCGACTAGCGGACCACAATGAGCAGTTCTTC.

This chain uses TRBV4-2 with TRBJ2-7, with a possible D match to TRBD2 (6 bases). The CDR3 is made up of 17 amino acids. Trimming stripped 1 base from V and 2 bases from J, with 18 bases between. The germline gives CDR1 LGHNA, CDR2 YNFKEQ. The CDR3 nucleotides read TGTGCCAGCAGCCAAGTTTGGGGGACTCAATCCACCTACGAGCAGTACTTC. Protein: CASSQVWGTQSTYEQYF.

The chain carries TRBV5-8 and TRBJ2-7; 10 positions agree with TRBD1. Losses at the gene ends were 4 bases for V and 5 bases for J; bases not matched to a gene: 6. The germline gives CDR1 SGHTS, CDR2 YDEGEE. This CDR3 region has 14 residues. CDR3 sequence reads: CASSAGTGVHEQYF. DNA for the CDR3: TGTGCCAGCAGCGCCGGGACAGGGGTCCACGAGCAGTACTTC.

This clone is a singleton in its sample. The chain links TRBV7-9 to TRBJ2-5; the match to TRBD2 covers 10 bases. CDR3 length: 18 amino acids. V shed 4 bases, J shed 2 bases, and the junction held 13 bases outside the gene matches. Germline V gives CDR1 SEHNR, CDR2 FQNEAQ (reference sequence). The CDR3 DNA is TGTGCCAGCAGCTCGACCCCCTGGCAAGCGGGAGGGCAAGAGACCCAGTACTTC. Translating gives CASSSTPWQAGGQETQYF.

This clone has just one count. V usage is TRBV9 and J usage is TRBJ2-1, with D hard to call. The V end was cut by 1 base, the J end by 5 bases, with 10 bases between. CDR1 and CDR2 (germline): SGDLS, YYNGEE. The CDR3 extends over 14 amino acids. CDR3 amino acids: CASSVSPDHNEQFF. CDR3 coding DNA: TGTGCCAGCAGCGTAAGTCCAGATCACAATGAGCAGTTCTTC.

V gene TRBV11-2 combines with J gene TRBJ2-5, with 12 nucleotides matching TRBD2. Germline lookup yields CDR1 SGHAT and CDR2 FQNNGV. V trimming: 0 bases; J trimming: 1 base; junction bases outside the gene matches: 9. The CDR3 sequence is 19 residues long. The CDR3 nucleotides read TGTGCCAGCAGCTTAGATGCGCTAGCGGGAGGGCCTTCCCAAGAGACCCAGTACTTC. Translating gives CASSLDALAGGPSQETQYF.

A single count supports this clone. The rearrangement joins TRBV4-1 to TRBJ1-5; a weak D match, TRBD1 (5 bases). The CDR3 spans 15 residues. The germline V and J ends were trimmed by 0 bases and 7 bases, with 13 bases remaining between them. CDR1 and CDR2 (germline): MGHRA, YSYEKL. The DNA of the CDR3 is TGCGCCAGCAGCCAAGAATTGACAGCTCGACAGCCCCAGCATTTT. Protein: CASSQELTARQPQHF.

The chain uses TRBV9 and TRBJ1-4; maybe TRBD1 (5 bases). The germline CDR1 and CDR2 sequences are SGDLS and YYNGEE. This CDR3 has 17 amino acids. V lost 10 bases and J lost 2, with 24 bases in between. CDR3 DNA sequence: TGTGCCCACACACTACGACGGGGGACTAGGACTAATGAAAAACTGTTTTTT. It is translated as CAHTLRRGTRTNEKLFF.

The chain is built from TRBV13 and TRBJ2-1; 9 bases match TRBD2. The CDR3 totals 16 residues. The ends lost 5 bases at V and 0 bases at J; junction bases unmatched: 5. Germline V gene sequence: CDR1 PRHDT, CDR2 FYEKMQ (reference sequence). The CDR3 loop reads CASSPASGVSYNEQFF. The CDR3 bases are TGTGCCAGCAGCCCCGCTAGCGGGGTCTCCTACAATGAGCAGTTCTTC.

The V and J genes are TRBV29-1 and TRBJ1-2, with D tentatively TRBD1 (5 bases). V lost 3 bases and J 5 bases, leaving 10 bases between the germline ends. Looked up from germline, CDR1 is SQVTM and CDR2 is ANQGSEA. This CDR3 comprises 12 residues. The CDR3 nucleotides are TGCAGCGTTGAGCAGGGCTGGTATGGCTACACCTTC. Its translation is CSVEQGWYGYTF.

The rearrangement joins TRBV2 to TRBJ2-1; D is undetermined. The CDR3 consists of 12 residues. With 5 bases removed from V and 7 bases from J, the gap between germline ends came to 9 bases. Germline V gene lookup returns CDR1 SNHLY and CDR2 FYNNEI. The CDR3 reads CASSPLRNEQFF. The CDR3 nucleotides read TGTGCCAGCAGTCCCCTTCGGAATGAGCAGTTCTTC.

The chain is built from TRBV27 and TRBJ2-7; perhaps TRBD2 as D (7 bases). Germline CDR1 reads MNHEY; CDR2 reads SMNVEV (reference sequence). The CDR3 sequence is 15 residues long. V gave up 0 bases and J gave up 2 bases, with 11 bases separating them. Here the CDR3 reads CASSLSGGAPYEQYF. The DNA of the CDR3 is TGTGCCAGCAGTTTATCGGGGGGGGCGCCCTACGAGCAGTACTTC.

The chain couples TRBV27 to TRBJ1-1; perhaps TRBD1 as D (6 bases). V was pared by 6 bases and J by 1 base, with 9 bases between. The CDR3 sequence is 13 residues long. In germline, CDR1 is MNHEY, CDR2 SMNVEV (reference sequence). The CDR3 is CASRLGGNTEAFF. In DNA, the CDR3 is TGTGCCAGCAGGCTAGGGGGGAACACTGAAGCTTTCTTT.

V usage is TRBV6-6 and J usage is TRBJ2-7; a possible D gene is TRBD1 (5 bases). Trimming took off 6 bases at V and 4 bases at J, with 10 bases between the two ends. This CDR3 spans 12 amino acids. In germline, CDR1 is MNHNY, CDR2 SVGAGI (reference sequence). The CDR3 spells CASRRTGYEQYV. In nucleotides, the CDR3 is TGTGCCAGCAGACGTACAGGTTACGAGCAGTACGTC.

This chain uses TRBV28 with TRBJ2-1; TRBD2 might be the D (6 bases). There are 14 residues in the CDR3. Per germline, CDR1 MDHEN and CDR2 SYDVKM. V gave up 1 base and J gave up 5 bases, with 9 bases separating them. The CDR3 spells CASSLFGGHNEQFF. CDR3 in DNA: TGTGCCAGCAGTTTATTCGGGGGACACAATGAGCAGTTCTTC.

The table lists this clone with a count of one. The J gene is TRBJ2-7, the V gene TRBV6-5; 11 bases are a match to TRBD2. CDR1 is MNHEY, CDR2 SVGAGI, per germline. Trimming removed 6 bases from V and 3 bases from J; junction bases left unmatched: 7. CDR3 size: 15 residues. Here the CDR3 reads CASSLAGGPYYEQYF. The DNA for the CDR3 is TGTGCCAGCAGCCTAGCGGGAGGTCCTTACTACGAGCAGTACTTC.

The V gene is TRBV11-2, the J gene TRBJ2-2, with D possibly being TRBD2 (8 bases). V was clipped by 5 bases and J by 2 bases, with 15 bases between them. Germline lookup yields CDR1 SGHAT and CDR2 FQNNGV. This CDR3 comprises 16 residues. In DNA form, the CDR3 reads TGTGCCAGCAGCCACGGGGGGGACAGAAACACCGGGGAGCTGTTTTTT. It yields the protein CASSHGGDRNTGELFF.

V and J are TRBV28 and TRBJ2-3; TRBD2 agrees at 11 bases. CDR3 length: 19 amino acids. V was clipped by 6 bases and J by 4 bases; unmatched bases: 18. The germline V gene has CDR1 MDHEN and CDR2 SYDVKM. The CDR3 here is CASSFYWGVAGGHADTQYF. The CDR3 bases are TGTGCCAGCAGCTTTTATTGGGGGGTAGCGGGGGGGCATGCAGATACGCAGTATTTT.

The V call is TRBV10-2, the J call TRBJ2-5; 8 nucleotides agree with TRBD2. The DNA end favors TRBJ2-7, so the J call may be wrong. This CDR3 comprises 16 residues. Germline V gives CDR1 WSHSY, CDR2 SAAADI. The CDR3 DNA reads as TGCGCCAGCAGTGAGAGGGTAAGCGGGAGAATCTACGAGCAGTACTTC. Its translation: CASSERVSGRIYEQYF.